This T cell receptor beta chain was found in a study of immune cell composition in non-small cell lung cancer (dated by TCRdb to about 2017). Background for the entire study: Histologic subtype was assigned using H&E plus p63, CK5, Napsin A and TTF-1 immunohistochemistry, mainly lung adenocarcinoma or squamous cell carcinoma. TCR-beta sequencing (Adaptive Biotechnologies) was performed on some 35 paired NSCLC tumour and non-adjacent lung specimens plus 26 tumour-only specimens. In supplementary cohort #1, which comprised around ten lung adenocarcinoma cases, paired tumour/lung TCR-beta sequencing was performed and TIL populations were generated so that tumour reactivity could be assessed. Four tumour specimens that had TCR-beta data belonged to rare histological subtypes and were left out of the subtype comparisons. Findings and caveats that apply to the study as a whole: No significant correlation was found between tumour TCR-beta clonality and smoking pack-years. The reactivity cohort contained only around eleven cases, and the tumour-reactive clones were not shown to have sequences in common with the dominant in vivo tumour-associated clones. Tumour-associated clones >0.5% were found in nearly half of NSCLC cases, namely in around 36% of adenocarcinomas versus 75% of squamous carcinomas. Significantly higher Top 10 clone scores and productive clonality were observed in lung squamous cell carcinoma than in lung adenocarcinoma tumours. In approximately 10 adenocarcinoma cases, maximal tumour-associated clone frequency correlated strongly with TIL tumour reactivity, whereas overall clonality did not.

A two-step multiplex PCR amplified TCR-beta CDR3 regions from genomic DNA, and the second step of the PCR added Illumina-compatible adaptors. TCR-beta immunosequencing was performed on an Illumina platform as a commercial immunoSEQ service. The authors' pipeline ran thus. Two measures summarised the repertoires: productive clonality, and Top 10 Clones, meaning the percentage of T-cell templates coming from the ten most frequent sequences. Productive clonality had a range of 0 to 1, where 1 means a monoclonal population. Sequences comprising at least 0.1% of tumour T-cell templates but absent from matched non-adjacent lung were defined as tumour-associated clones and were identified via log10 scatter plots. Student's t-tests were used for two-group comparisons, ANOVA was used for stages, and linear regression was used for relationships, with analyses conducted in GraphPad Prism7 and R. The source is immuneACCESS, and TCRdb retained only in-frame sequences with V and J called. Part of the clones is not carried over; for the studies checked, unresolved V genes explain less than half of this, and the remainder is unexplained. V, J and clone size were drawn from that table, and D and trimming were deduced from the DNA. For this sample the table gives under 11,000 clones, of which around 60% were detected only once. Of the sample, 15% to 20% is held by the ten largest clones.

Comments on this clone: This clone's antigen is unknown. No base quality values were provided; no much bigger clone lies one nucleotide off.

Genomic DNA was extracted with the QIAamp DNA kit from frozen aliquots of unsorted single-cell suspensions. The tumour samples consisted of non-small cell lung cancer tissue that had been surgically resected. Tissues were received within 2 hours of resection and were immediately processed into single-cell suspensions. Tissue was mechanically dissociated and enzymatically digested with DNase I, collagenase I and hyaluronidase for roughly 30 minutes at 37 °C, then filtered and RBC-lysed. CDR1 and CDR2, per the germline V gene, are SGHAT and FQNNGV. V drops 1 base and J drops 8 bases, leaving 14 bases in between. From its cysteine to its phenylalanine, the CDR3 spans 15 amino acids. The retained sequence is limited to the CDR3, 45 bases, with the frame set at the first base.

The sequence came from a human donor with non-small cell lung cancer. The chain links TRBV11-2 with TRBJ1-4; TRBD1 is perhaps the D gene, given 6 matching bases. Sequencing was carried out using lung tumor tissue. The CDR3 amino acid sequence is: CASSLVGRGREKLFF. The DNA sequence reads TGTGCCAGCAGCTTAGTTGGCAGGGGAAGGGAAAAACTGTTTTTT. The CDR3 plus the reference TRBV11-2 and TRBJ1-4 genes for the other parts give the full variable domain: EAGVAQSPRYKIIEKRQSVAFWCNPISGHATLYWYQQILGQGPKLLIQFQNNGVVDDSQLPKDRFSAERLKGVDSTLKIQPAKLEDSAVYLCASSLVGRGREKLFFGSGTQLSVL.